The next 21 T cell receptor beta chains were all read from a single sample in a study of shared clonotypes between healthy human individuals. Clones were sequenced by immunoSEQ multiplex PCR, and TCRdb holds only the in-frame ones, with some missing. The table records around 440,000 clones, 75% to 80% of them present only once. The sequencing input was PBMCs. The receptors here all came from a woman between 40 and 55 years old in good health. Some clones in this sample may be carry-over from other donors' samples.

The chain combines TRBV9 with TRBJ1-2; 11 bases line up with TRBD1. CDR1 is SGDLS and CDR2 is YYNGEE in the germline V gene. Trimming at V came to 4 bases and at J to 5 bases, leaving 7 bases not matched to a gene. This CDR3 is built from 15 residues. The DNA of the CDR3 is TGTGCCAGCAGCCCCCCGGGACAGGGGGGGTATGGCTACACCTTC. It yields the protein CASSPPGQGGYGYTF.

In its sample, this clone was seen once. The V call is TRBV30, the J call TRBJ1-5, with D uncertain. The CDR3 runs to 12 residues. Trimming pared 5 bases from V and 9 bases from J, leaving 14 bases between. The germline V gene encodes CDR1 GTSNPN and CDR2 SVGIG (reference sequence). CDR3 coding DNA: TGTGCCTGGGCTGTCAGAGCCGGGCCCCAGCATTTT. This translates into CAWAVRAGPQHF.

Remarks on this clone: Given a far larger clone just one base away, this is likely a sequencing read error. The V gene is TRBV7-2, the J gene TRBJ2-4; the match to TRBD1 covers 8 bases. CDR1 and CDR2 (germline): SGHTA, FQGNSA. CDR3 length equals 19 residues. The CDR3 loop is CASSPAYGLLGQGGDIRYF. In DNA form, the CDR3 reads TGTGCCAGCAGCCCGGCTTATGGACTTTTAGGACAGGGCGGAGACATTCGGTACTTC. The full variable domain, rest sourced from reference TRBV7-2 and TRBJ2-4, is GAGVSQSPSNKVTEKGKDVELRCDPISGHTALYWYRQSLGQGLEFLIYFQGNSAPDKSGLPSDRFSAERTGGSVSTLTIQRTQQEDSAVYLCASSPAYGLLGQGGDIRYFGAGTRLSVL.

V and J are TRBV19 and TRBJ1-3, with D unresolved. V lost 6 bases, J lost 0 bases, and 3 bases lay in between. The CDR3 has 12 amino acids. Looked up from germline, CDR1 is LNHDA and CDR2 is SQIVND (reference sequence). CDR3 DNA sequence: TGTGCCAGTAGGAGCTCTGGAAACACCATATATTTT. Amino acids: CASRSSGNTIYF.

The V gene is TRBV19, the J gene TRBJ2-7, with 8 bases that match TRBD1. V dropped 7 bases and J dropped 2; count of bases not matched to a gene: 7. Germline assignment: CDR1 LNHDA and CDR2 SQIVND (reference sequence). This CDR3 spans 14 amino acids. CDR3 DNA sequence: TGTGCCAGTATTCTCCCGGACAGGGCCTACGAGCAGTACTTC. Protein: CASILPDRAYEQYF. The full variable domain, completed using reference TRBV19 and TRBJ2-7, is DGGITQSPKYLFRKEGQNVTLSCEQNLNHDAMYWYRQDPGQGLRLIYYSQIVNDFQKGDIAEGYSVSREKKESFPLTVTSAQKNPTAFYLCASILPDRAYEQYFGPGTRLTVT.

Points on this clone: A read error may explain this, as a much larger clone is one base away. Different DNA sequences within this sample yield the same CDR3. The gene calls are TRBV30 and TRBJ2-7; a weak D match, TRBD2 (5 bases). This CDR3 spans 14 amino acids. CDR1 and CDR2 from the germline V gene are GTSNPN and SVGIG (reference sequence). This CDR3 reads CAWSRGLEGNEQYF. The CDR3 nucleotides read TGCGCCTGGAGTAGAGGGTTAGAAGGGAACGAGCAGTACTTC.

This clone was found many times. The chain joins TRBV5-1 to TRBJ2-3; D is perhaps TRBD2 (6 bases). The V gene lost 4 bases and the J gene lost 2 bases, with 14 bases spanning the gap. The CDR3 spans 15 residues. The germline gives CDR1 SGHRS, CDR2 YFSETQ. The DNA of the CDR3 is TGCGCCAGCAGCCCTGGAGGGTTCGACACAGATACGCAGTATTTT. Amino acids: CASSPGGFDTDTQYF.

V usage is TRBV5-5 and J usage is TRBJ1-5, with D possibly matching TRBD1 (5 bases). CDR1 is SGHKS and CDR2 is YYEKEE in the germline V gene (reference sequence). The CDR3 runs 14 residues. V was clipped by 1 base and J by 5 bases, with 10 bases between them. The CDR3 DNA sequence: TGTGCCAGCAGCTTGAATGGGGCGGATCAGCCCCAGCATTTT. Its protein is CASSLNGADQPQHF.

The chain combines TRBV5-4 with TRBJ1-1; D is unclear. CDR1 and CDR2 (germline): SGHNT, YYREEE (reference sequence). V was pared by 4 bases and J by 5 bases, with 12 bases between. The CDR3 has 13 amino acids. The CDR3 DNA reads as TGTGCCAGCAGCCAAGGGCCCCCGACTGAAGCTTTCTTT. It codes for CASSQGPPTEAFF.

CDR3 loop: CASEARRPYEQYF. CDR3 coding DNA: TGTGCCAGCGAGGCGCGCAGGCCCTACGAGCAGTACTTC. This sequence joins TRBV6-1 and TRBJ2-7, with D unresolved. From germline, CDR1 is MNHNS and CDR2 SASEGT. This CDR3 spans 13 amino acids. V was shortened by 8 bases and J by 2 bases, with 13 bases between the two germline ends.

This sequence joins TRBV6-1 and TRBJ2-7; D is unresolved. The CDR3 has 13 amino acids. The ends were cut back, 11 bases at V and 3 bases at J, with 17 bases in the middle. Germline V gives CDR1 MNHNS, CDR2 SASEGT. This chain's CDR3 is CASALSDLYEQYF. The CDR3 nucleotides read TGTGCCTCAGCCTTGTCGGACCTCTACGAGCAGTACTTC.

CDR3 region: CASSPGDNSNQPQHF. CDR3 nucleotide sequence: TGTGCCAGCAGCCCAGGGGATAATAGCAATCAGCCCCAGCATTTT. This chain uses TRBV4-2 with TRBJ1-5; the D gene is possibly TRBD1 (6 bases). Germline assignment: CDR1 LGHNA and CDR2 YNFKEQ. There are 15 residues in the CDR3. V gave up 4 bases and J gave up 0 bases, with 10 bases separating them.

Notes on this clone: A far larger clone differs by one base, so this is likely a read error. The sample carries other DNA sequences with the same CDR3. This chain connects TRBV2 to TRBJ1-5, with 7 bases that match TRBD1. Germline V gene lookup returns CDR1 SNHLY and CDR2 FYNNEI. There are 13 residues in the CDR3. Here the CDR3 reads CASREGAGQPQHF. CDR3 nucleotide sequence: TGCGCCAGCCGTGAGGGGGCCGGGCAGCCCCAGCATTTT. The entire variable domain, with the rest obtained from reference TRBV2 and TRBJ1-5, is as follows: EPEVTQTPSHQVTQMGQEVILRCVPISNHLYFYWYRQILGQKVEFLVSFYNNEISEKSEIFDDQFSVERPDGSNFTLKIRSTKLEDSAMYFCASREGAGQPQHFGDGTRLSIL.

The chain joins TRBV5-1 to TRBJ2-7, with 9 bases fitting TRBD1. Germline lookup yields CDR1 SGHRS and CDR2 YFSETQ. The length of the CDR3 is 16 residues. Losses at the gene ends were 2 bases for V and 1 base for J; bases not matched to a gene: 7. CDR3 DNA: TGCGCCAGCAGCTTAACACCGGGACAGGGATCCTACGAGCAGTACTTC. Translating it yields CASSLTPGQGSYEQYF.

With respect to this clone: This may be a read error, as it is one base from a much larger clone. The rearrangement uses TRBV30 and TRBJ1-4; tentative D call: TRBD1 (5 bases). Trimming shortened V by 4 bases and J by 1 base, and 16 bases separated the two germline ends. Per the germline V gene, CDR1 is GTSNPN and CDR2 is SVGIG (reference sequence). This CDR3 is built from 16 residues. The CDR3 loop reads CAWTPRQGVTNEKLFF. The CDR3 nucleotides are TGTGCCTGGACCCCAAGGCAGGGCGTAACTAATGAAAAACTGTTTTTT.

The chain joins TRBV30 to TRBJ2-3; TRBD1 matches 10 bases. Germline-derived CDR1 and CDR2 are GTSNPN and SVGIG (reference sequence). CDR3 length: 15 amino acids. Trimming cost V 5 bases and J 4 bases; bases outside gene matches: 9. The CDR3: CAWGRGQGPADTQYF. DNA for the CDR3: TGTGCCTGGGGGAGGGGACAGGGGCCCGCAGATACGCAGTATTTT.

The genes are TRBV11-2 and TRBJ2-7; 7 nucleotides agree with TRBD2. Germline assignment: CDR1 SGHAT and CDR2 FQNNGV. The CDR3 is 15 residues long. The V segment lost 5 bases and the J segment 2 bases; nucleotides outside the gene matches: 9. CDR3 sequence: CASSPTLAEAYEQYF. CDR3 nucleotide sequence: TGTGCCAGCAGCCCGACCCTAGCGGAAGCCTACGAGCAGTACTTC.

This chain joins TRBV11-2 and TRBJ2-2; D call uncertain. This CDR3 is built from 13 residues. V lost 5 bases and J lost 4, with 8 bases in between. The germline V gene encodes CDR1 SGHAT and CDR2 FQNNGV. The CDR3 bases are TGTGCCAGCAGCGGCAGGTTCACCGGGGAGCTGTTTTTT. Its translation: CASSGRFTGELFF.

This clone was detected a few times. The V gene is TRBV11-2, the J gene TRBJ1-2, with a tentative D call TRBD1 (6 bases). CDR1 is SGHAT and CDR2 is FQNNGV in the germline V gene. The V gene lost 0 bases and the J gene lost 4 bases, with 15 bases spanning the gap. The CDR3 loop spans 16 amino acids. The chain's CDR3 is CASSLDGTPLAYGYTF. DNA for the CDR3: TGTGCCAGCAGCTTAGATGGGACACCTCTCGCCTATGGCTACACCTTC.

The CDR3 region has the DNA TGTGCCAGCAGCCACATATTAGAAGCGCACTCCTACGAGCAGTACTTC. This translates into CASSHILEAHSYEQYF. The chain has TRBV4-2 and TRBJ2-7; D is ambiguous. Trimming took off 3 bases at V and 0 bases at J, with 15 bases between the two ends. Germline CDR1 reads LGHNA; CDR2 reads YNFKEQ. The length of the CDR3 is 16 residues.

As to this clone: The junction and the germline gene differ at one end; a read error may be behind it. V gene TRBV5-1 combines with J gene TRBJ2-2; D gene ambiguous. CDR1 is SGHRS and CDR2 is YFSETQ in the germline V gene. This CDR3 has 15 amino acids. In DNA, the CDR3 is TGCGCCAGCATCTTGGGGTCGGGTGATTCCGGGGAGCTGTTTTTT. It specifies CASILGSGDSGELFF.